Presented here are 26 T cell receptor beta chains from one specimen sequenced in a study of blood T cell repertoires in COVID-19. TCRdb's table, derived via immunoSEQ multiplex PCR, lists solely in-frame clones and lacks some. The table records under 130,000 clones, about 86% of them present only once. Sequenced: peripheral blood. These TCRs come from a human donor in a cohort sampled during active COVID-19.

Comments on this clone: The same CDR3 also results from other DNA sequences found in this sample. This chain uses TRBV19 with TRBJ1-1; a weak D match, TRBD1 (5 bases). Between the trimmed V and J ends, which lost 5 bases and 1 base, there was a span of 8 bases. CDR3 size: 13 residues. Germline lookup yields CDR1 LNHDA and CDR2 SQIVND (reference sequence). Written as DNA, the CDR3 is TGTGCCAGTAGTTCCACAGGGAACACTGAAGCTTTCTTT. Its translation: CASSSTGNTEAFF.

The chain employs TRBV19 and TRBJ1-2; a weak D match, TRBD1 (6 bases). With 2 bases removed from V and 1 base from J, the gap between germline ends came to 11 bases. Germline CDR1 and CDR2: LNHDA and SQIVND (reference sequence). This CDR3 region has 15 residues. CDR3 loop: CASSIPQGINYGYTF. CDR3 sequence (DNA): TGTGCCAGTAGTATACCCCAGGGGATTAACTATGGCTACACCTTC. The full variable domain, completed using reference TRBV19 and TRBJ1-2, is DGGITQSPKYLFRKEGQNVTLSCEQNLNHDAMYWYRQDPGQGLRLIYYSQIVNDFQKGDIAEGYSVSREKKESFPLTVTSAQKNPTAFYLCASSIPQGINYGYTFGSGTRLTVV.

In nucleotides, the CDR3 is TGTGCCAGCCGCTGGGGGGGTAGGGATCAGCCCCAGCATTTT. It codes for CASRWGGRDQPQHF. The V and J genes are TRBV27 and TRBJ1-5; weak D call: TRBD1 (5 bases). Germline V gene sequence: CDR1 MNHEY, CDR2 SMNVEV (reference sequence). The CDR3 is 14 residues long. Trimming stripped 8 bases from V and 5 bases from J, with 16 bases between.

The rearrangement links TRBV5-1 to TRBJ2-3, with a tentative D call TRBD2 (7 bases). The V gene lost 5 bases and the J gene lost 0 bases, with 10 bases spanning the gap. Germline V gene lookup returns CDR1 SGHRS and CDR2 YFSETQ. CDR3 length: 14 amino acids. DNA for the CDR3: TGCGCCAGCAGACGGGGGGCCAGCACAGATACGCAGTATTTT. This translates into CASRRGASTDTQYF.

The chain couples TRBV3-1 (or the pseudogene TRBV3-2) to TRBJ2-7; 7 nucleotides match TRBD2. This CDR3 is built from 14 residues. V gave up 1 base and J gave up 2 bases; unmatched junction bases: 2. In germline, CDR1 is LGHDT, CDR2 YNNKEL (reference sequence). CDR3 coding DNA: TGTGCCAGCAGCCAAGGAGCGGGGACCTACGAGCAGTACTTC. Protein product: CASSQGAGTYEQYF.

A note on this clone: At one end, the junction sequence differs from germline, possibly due to a read error. This chain uses TRBV7-7 with TRBJ2-3; the match to TRBD2 covers 12 bases. The CDR3 has 15 amino acids. The germline V gene encodes CDR1 SSHAT and CDR2 FNYEAQ (reference sequence). In DNA, the CDR3 is TGTGCTAGCAGCCCTAGCGGGGGGGGAACAGATACGCAGTATTTT. It translates to CASSPSGGGTDTQYF.

The V and J genes are TRBV30 and TRBJ1-5, with 7 bases fitting TRBD1. V was clipped by 0 bases and J by 1 base; unmatched bases: 6. The CDR3 length is 16 residues. From germline, CDR1 is GTSNPN and CDR2 SVGIG (reference sequence). The CDR3 sequence: CAWSVGAGGSNQPQHF. The CDR3, as DNA: TGTGCCTGGAGTGTGGGGGCAGGGGGAAGCAATCAGCCCCAGCATTTT.

By share of the sample, this clone is medium-sized. CDR3 DNA: TGCAGCGTTGAACCCAGGTTCTGGGGGACTAACACTGAAGCTTTCTTT. This encodes CSVEPRFWGTNTEAFF. The genes are TRBV29-1 and TRBJ1-1, with a tentative D call TRBD1 (5 bases). The CDR3 is 16 residues long. Germline V gene lookup returns CDR1 SQVTM and CDR2 ANQGSEA. Trimming took 2 bases from V and 2 from J, leaving 18 bases between them.

The gene calls are TRBV7-2 and TRBJ1-5; 8 nucleotides line up with TRBD1. CDR3 length: 15 amino acids. The V segment lost 1 base and the J segment 6 bases; nucleotides outside the gene matches: 5. Germline V gene sequence: CDR1 SGHTA, CDR2 FQGNSA. CDR3 bases: TGTGCCAGCAGCTTAGAGGACAGGGTTAGTCAGCCCCAGCATTTT. It yields the protein CASSLEDRVSQPQHF.

This clone has more than one count but fewer than ten. This sequence joins TRBV5-6 and TRBJ1-4; tentatively, D is TRBD1 (6 bases). In germline, CDR1 is SGHDT, CDR2 YYEEEE. V was clipped by 1 base and J by 8 bases, with 15 bases between them. The CDR3 is made up of 15 amino acids. Written as DNA, the CDR3 is TGTGCCAGCAGCTTGTGGTTACAGGGCCGGGAAAAACTGTTTTTT. This gives the protein CASSLWLQGREKLFF.

This chain links TRBV18 with TRBJ1-4, with D uncertain. CDR3 length: 15 residues. V lost 3 bases, J lost 8 bases, and 16 bases lay in between. Looked up from germline, CDR1 is KGHSH and CDR2 is LQKENI. The CDR3 here is CASSPLERVREKLFF. The CDR3 nucleotides read TGTGCCAGCTCACCGTTGGAGAGGGTGAGGGAAAAACTGTTTTTT.

The CDR3 spells CASSYSTGNTEAFF. CDR3 bases: TGTGCCAGCAGTTACTCGACAGGGAACACTGAAGCTTTCTTT. The V call is TRBV6-5, the J call TRBJ1-1, with D perhaps matching TRBD1 (6 bases). The CDR3 loop spans 14 amino acids. V lost 0 bases to trimming and J lost 1 base, with 6 bases between them. Germline V gene sequence: CDR1 MNHEY, CDR2 SVGAGI.

This sequence joins TRBV6-5 and TRBJ2-2; possibly TRBD2 for D (5 bases). Germline CDR1 and CDR2: MNHEY and SVGAGI. The V end was cut by 2 bases, the J end by 4 bases, with 14 bases between. The CDR3 runs to 16 residues. The CDR3 sequence is CASSYQTVATTGELFF. CDR3 DNA: TGTGCCAGCAGTTACCAAACAGTAGCGACCACCGGGGAGCTGTTTTTT.

The V gene is TRBV13, the J gene TRBJ2-7; D perhaps matches TRBD1 (6 bases). The germline V and J ends were trimmed by 2 bases and 5 bases, with 13 bases remaining between them. The CDR3 loop spans 14 amino acids. CDR1 and CDR2 from the germline V gene are PRHDT and FYEKMQ (reference sequence). CDR3 sequence (DNA): TGTGCCAGCAGCTTATCAGGGGCGATGAACGAGCAGTACTTC. This gives the protein CASSLSGAMNEQYF.

The gene calls are TRBV19 and TRBJ1-5; 9 nucleotides agree with TRBD1. V lost 6 bases and J lost 2; bases outside the gene matches: 5. The V gene's germline CDR1 is LNHDA and CDR2 SQIVND (reference sequence). This CDR3 comprises 15 residues. The CDR3 sequence is CASRQDRGGNQPQHF. For the CDR3, the DNA is TGTGCCAGTAGACAGGACAGGGGAGGCAATCAGCCCCAGCATTTT.

V is TRBV3-1 (or the pseudogene TRBV3-2) and J is TRBJ1-1; 7 bases are shared with TRBD1. Germline CDR1 and CDR2: LGHDT and YNNKEL (reference sequence). The CDR3 has 14 amino acids. With 7 bases clipped from V and 4 bases from J, the junction kept 9 bases outside the gene matches. CDR3 nucleotide sequence: TGTGCCAGCACCCGACAGGGAAGGGGCACTGAAGCTTTCTTT. Translation: CASTRQGRGTEAFF.

The chain has TRBV7-9 and TRBJ1-6; the D is unclear. V was clipped by 1 base and J by 7 bases, with 11 bases between them. Germline V lookup: CDR1 SEHNR, CDR2 FQNEAQ (reference sequence). This CDR3 region has 15 residues. The CDR3 here is CASSLGGQLNSPLHF. CDR3 nucleotides: TGTGCCAGCAGCTTAGGTGGGCAGCTAAATTCACCCCTCCACTTT.

This clone occurred once. The chain links TRBV7-2 to TRBJ2-7; 10 bases line up with TRBD1. There are 14 residues in the CDR3. The germline CDR1 and CDR2 sequences are SGHTA and FQGNSA. The trim removed 2 bases at V and 3 bases at J, leaving 1 base unmatched. For the CDR3, the DNA is TGTGCCAGCAGCTTACGGACAGGGGGCTACGAGCAGTACTTC. It encodes CASSLRTGGYEQYF.

This chain connects TRBV5-1 to TRBJ2-7, with D possibly TRBD1 on 5 matching bases. Germline V gene lookup returns CDR1 SGHRS and CDR2 YFSETQ. Trimming removed 0 bases from V and 3 bases from J, with 10 bases in between. The CDR3 extends over 14 amino acids. This CDR3 is CASSLGTLGYEQYF. Here the CDR3 DNA reads TGCGCCAGCAGCTTGGGGACATTGGGCTACGAGCAGTACTTC.

V and J are TRBV3-1 (or the pseudogene TRBV3-2) and TRBJ2-2, with D perhaps TRBD2 (6 bases). Germline V lookup: CDR1 LGHDT, CDR2 YNNKEL (reference sequence). Trimming shortened V by 0 bases and J by 5 bases, and 7 bases separated the two germline ends. This CDR3 has 14 amino acids. DNA for the CDR3: TGTGCCAGCAGCCAAGAAGGGAGGACCGGGGAGCTGTTTTTT. It codes for CASSQEGRTGELFF.

In DNA, the CDR3 is TGTGCCAGCAGCTTAGAACTAGCGGGAGGCGGGGAGCTGTTTTTT. Translating gives CASSLELAGGGELFF. The chain joins TRBV13 to TRBJ2-2; 12 nucleotides align to TRBD2. J was trimmed by 7 bases and V by 1 base; bases with no gene match: 1. Germline V lookup: CDR1 PRHDT, CDR2 FYEKMQ (reference sequence). The CDR3 runs 15 residues.

This clone was counted once. J is TRBJ2-7 and V is TRBV4-2; perhaps TRBD2 as D (6 bases). CDR3 length equals 13 residues. From germline, CDR1 is LGHNA and CDR2 YNFKEQ. Trimming stripped 4 bases from V and 3 bases from J, with 10 bases between. In DNA, the CDR3 is TGTGCCAGCAGCCGCCTGGAGGGCTACGAGCAGTACTTC. Protein: CASSRLEGYEQYF.

The chain employs TRBV9 and TRBJ1-2; 7 bases align to TRBD1. Losses at the gene ends were 7 bases for V and 8 bases for J; bases not matched to a gene: 14. The CDR3 covers 14 residues. The V gene's germline CDR1 is SGDLS and CDR2 YYNGEE. The CDR3 loop reads CASAPSTGAEGYTF. CDR3 coding DNA: TGTGCCAGCGCCCCGTCCACAGGGGCCGAGGGCTACACCTTC.

CDR3 DNA: TGCGCCAGCAGCGTAATCGGACAGGGAGAGTCACCCCTCCACTTT. It is translated as CASSVIGQGESPLHF. V is TRBV10-2 and J is TRBJ1-6, with 8 bases fitting TRBD1. V lost 6 bases, J lost 10 bases, and 11 bases stayed unmatched. The germline gives CDR1 WSHSY, CDR2 SAAADI. The CDR3 consists of 15 residues.

This clone occurred once. V gene TRBV14 combines with J gene TRBJ2-1; TRBD2 matches 10 bases. Unmatched junction bases numbered 8, after V lost 5 bases and J lost 7 bases. In germline, CDR1 is SGHDN, CDR2 FVKESK. The CDR3 is made up of 15 amino acids. CDR3 sequence: CASSWLAGGVNEQFF. The CDR3 coding sequence is TGTGCCAGCAGCTGGTTAGCGGGAGGTGTTAATGAGCAGTTCTTC.

This chain uses TRBV18 with TRBJ1-1; D might be TRBD1 (6 bases). The ends were cut back, 3 bases at V and 1 base at J, with 12 bases in the middle. The CDR3 sequence is 15 residues long. Germline V gene sequence: CDR1 KGHSH, CDR2 LQKENI. The CDR3 reads CASSPLDRPNTEAFF. The CDR3 region has the DNA TGTGCCAGCTCACCGCTGGACAGACCGAACACTGAAGCTTTCTTT.